This T cell receptor beta chain derives from a study of blood T cells in healthy people across ages. This clonotype was seen only once. What it binds is unknown. Study-wide results and limits: Conclusively comparing naive with antigen-experienced cells was impossible with unsorted PBMCs. TCR beta diversity tracked closely with naive T cell percentage. As age increased, TCR beta diversity per million T cells fell in a roughly linear fashion.

Combining a sample-barcoded 5' primer with a J-beta primer mix, a second PCR ran for about 7 to 11 cycles. TCRdb redid the calling of the 5' RACE reads with MiXCR, one entry per CDR3 protein. The table has fewer than 2,000,000 distinct CDR3 sequences, about two fifths seen once. The CDR3 has 14 amino acids. V dropped 0 bases and J dropped 2 bases, with 7 bases sitting between them. The germline V gene has CDR1 LGHDT and CDR2 YNNKEL (reference sequence). The specimen sequenced was blood. J is TRBJ1-2 and V is TRBV3-1, with unresolved D. The TCR was taken from a human donor in good health. In DNA form, the CDR3 reads TGTGCCAGCAGCCAAGAATGGGAAAACTATGGCTACACCTTC. It specifies CASSQEWENYGYTF.